One T cell receptor beta chain is described in this entry. This sample is drawn from a study of blood T cells in healthy people across ages. Study in general: Using template switching, researchers captured about one barcoded beta molecule for each two T cells.

The CDR3 consists of 16 residues. The ends lost 5 bases at V and 4 bases at J; junction bases unmatched: 12. The V gene's germline CDR1 is SEHNR and CDR2 FQNEAQ (reference sequence). Through a sample-barcoded 5' primer and a J-beta primer mix, a second PCR was run for roughly 6 to 12 cycles. TCRdb reanalysed the 5' RACE reads using MiXCR and keeps one entry per CDR3 protein. This sample has hundreds of thousands of distinct CDR3 sequences, with approximately 49% found just once. The clonotype originates from a man aged 30 to 45 in good health. The chain couples TRBV7-9 to TRBJ2-3, with TRBD1 matching over 7 bases. Sequenced input: blood. The CDR3 DNA is TGTGCCAGCAGCCCGGGTCCCGGGACAGACTCAGATACGCAGTATTTT. This translates into CASSPGPGTDSDTQYF.